This T cell receptor (beta chain) was observed in a study of PD-L1 blockade in urothelial cancer. Time point indicated: peripheral blood 6 weeks after treatment start. TCRdb's copy holds only in-frame clones and misses some; the assay was immunoSEQ multiplex PCR. Of about 110,000 clones listed, around 90% were seen once; the top ten hold less than 4.5%. The source of this sequence is a man in his 60s with urothelial cancer. The source was PBMCs, collected around atezolizumab (anti-PD-L1) treatment.

The CDR3 nucleotides read TGTGCCACCAGCAGAGTGACTAGTCAATTGCCCGGGGAGCTGTTTTTT. Translation: CATSRVTSQLPGELFF. The chain is built from TRBV15 and TRBJ2-2, with a tentative D call TRBD2 (6 bases). The CDR3 contains 16 residues. Trimming pared 1 base from V and 6 bases from J, leaving 15 bases between. Germline assignment: CDR1 LNHNV and CDR2 YYDKDF (reference sequence).